This T cell receptor (beta chain) appears in the sequencing data of a study of siplizumab effects on memory and regulatory T cells. Details on this clone: The antigen remains unidentified. The same CDR3 can be traced to other DNA sequences in this sample.

Trimming cost V 3 bases and J 6 bases; bases outside gene matches: 4. This CDR3 has 15 residues. The germline V gene has CDR1 SGDLS and CDR2 YYNGEE. Repertoires were generated with immunoSEQ multiplex PCR, while TCRdb's copy carries only in-frame clones and drops some. The profile shows fewer than 80,000 clones, around 93% of them singletons. Study-wide results and caveats: The diversity of naive T cells seemed greater than that of memory cells, and their alloresponse contribution seemed major.

The specimen sequenced was CD8+ T cells sorted from blood. The rearrangement uses TRBV9 and TRBJ2-1; 12 positions agree with TRBD2. This clonotype was sampled from a human donor in good health. CDR3: CASSAGLAGSNEQFF. The CDR3 DNA sequence: TGTGCCAGCAGCGCCGGACTAGCGGGGAGCAATGAGCAGTTCTTC.